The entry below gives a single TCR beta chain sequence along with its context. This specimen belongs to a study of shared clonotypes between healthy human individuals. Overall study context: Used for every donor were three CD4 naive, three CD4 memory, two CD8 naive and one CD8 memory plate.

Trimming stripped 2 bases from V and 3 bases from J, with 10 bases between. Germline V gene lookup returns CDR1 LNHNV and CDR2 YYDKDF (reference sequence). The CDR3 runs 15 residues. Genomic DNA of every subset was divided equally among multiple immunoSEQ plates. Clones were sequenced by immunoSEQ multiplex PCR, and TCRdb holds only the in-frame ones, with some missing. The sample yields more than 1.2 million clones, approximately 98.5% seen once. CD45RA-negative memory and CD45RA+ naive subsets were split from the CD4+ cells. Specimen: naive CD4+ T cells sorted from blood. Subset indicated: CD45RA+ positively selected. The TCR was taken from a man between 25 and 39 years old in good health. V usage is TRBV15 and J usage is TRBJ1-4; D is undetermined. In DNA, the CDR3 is TGTGCCACCAGCAGACCATCCGGTTCTAATGAAAAACTGTTTTTT. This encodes CATSRPSGSNEKLFF.